This T cell receptor (beta chain) appears in the sequencing data of a study of ipilimumab plus nivolumab after autologous stem cell transplantation. Ipilimumab, 1 mg/kg, started 14 to 28 days after autologous transplant. Patients received nivolumab 3 mg/kg at weeks 1, 4, 7, 10, then fortnightly to week 26. Assay: immunoSEQ multiplex PCR; the TCRdb copy retains only in-frame clones and omits some. The table records 20,000 or so clones, just under 75% of them present only once. The CDR3 totals 15 residues. The ends lost 6 bases at V and 5 bases at J; junction bases unmatched: 9. CDR1 and CDR2 (germline): MNHEY, SVGAGI.

This clonotype was sampled from a male donor with diffuse large B-cell lymphoma. This material consisted of PBMCs, taken in a trial of ipilimumab plus nivolumab as post-transplant consolidation. This sequence joins TRBV6-5 and TRBJ2-3; 9 positions match TRBD2. CDR3 bases: TGTGCCAGCAGGATAGCGGGAGTGGTAGGAGATACGCAGTATTTT. As protein: CASRIAGVVGDTQYF.